The 12 T cell receptor beta chains given below trace back to one sample, sequenced in a study of blood T cell repertoires in COVID-19. Some clones are missing from TCRdb's copy, which holds only in-frame ones; the method was immunoSEQ multiplex PCR. The sample holds 350,000 or so clones, roughly 90% seen once. Sample: PBMCs or T cells enriched from blood (not recorded which). The receptors come from a woman in her 30s who had recovered from COVID-19.

The genes are TRBV6-5 and TRBJ1-2; D might be TRBD1 (6 bases). The ends were cut back, 2 bases at V and 8 bases at J, with 12 bases in the middle. The CDR3 contains 13 residues. Germline CDR1 MNHEY, CDR2 SVGAGI. DNA for the CDR3: TGTGCCAGCAGTTACGGGGGGGGCGCCGGCTACACCTTC. It is translated as CASSYGGGAGYTF.

The genes are TRBV18 and TRBJ1-4; D not certain. Per germline, CDR1 KGHSH and CDR2 LQKENI. V was cut by 3 bases and J by 3 bases, with 11 bases left in between. The CDR3 totals 15 residues. DNA of the CDR3: TGTGCCAGCTCACCGAGCCTGCAGGCTAATGAAAAACTGTTTTTT. Protein: CASSPSLQANEKLFF.

The chain carries TRBV24-1 and TRBJ2-1; D unclear. The germline CDR1 and CDR2 sequences are KGHDR and SFDVKD. V dropped 6 bases and J dropped 6 bases, with 14 bases sitting between them. This CDR3 comprises 14 residues. The CDR3 loop is CATSFGRVGNEQFF. The CDR3 coding sequence is TGTGCCACCAGTTTCGGCCGGGTTGGCAATGAGCAGTTCTTC.

V and J are TRBV6-2 or TRBV6-3 and TRBJ2-5; perhaps TRBD1 as D (5 bases). Trimming cost V 0 bases and J 2 bases, with 7 bases left between them. CDR3 length: 14 residues. The germline gives CDR1 MNHEY, CDR2 SVGEGT. CDR3 sequence: CASSYSNRQETQYF. In DNA form, the CDR3 reads TGTGCCAGCAGTTACTCGAACAGGCAAGAGACCCAGTACTTC.

This clone has only one observation. The chain couples TRBV6-2 or TRBV6-3 to TRBJ2-5; 15 nucleotides line up with TRBD2. There are 17 residues in the CDR3. V trimming: 5 bases; J trimming: 5 bases; junction bases outside the gene matches: 9. Germline V gene lookup returns CDR1 MNHEY and CDR2 SVGEGT. The CDR3: CASSRTSGGALVETQYF. In DNA, the CDR3 is TGTGCCAGCAGTAGGACTAGCGGGGGGGCTTTGGTGGAGACCCAGTACTTC.

This chain links TRBV28 with TRBJ2-2, with TRBD1 identical over 11 bases. V shed 6 bases, J shed 4 bases, and the junction held 10 bases outside the gene matches. CDR1 is MDHEN, CDR2 SYDVKM, per germline. This CDR3 region has 17 residues. The CDR3: CASRAQDRGLITGELFF. The CDR3 nucleotides are TGTGCCAGCAGAGCCCAGGACAGGGGGCTTATCACCGGGGAGCTGTTTTTT.

This chain joins TRBV7-5 and TRBJ2-6; the DNA was not compared with TRBD2, the D call given in the table. TRBV7-5 represents a pseudogene. This CDR3 has 21 amino acids. CDR3 nucleotide sequence: TGTGCCAGAAGCTTAGAGCTGTGGGGGGACGTAACTTTCTCTGGGGCCAACGTCCTGACTTTC. Its protein is CARSLELWGDVTFSGANVLTF.

The V and J genes are TRBV18 and TRBJ2-7, with 9 bases fitting TRBD2. Germline values: CDR1 KGHSH, CDR2 LQKENI. This CDR3 comprises 19 residues. The V segment lost 3 bases and the J segment 2 bases; nucleotides outside the gene matches: 17. CDR3 sequence: CASSPIPPAGGYETYEQYF. The CDR3 DNA is TGTGCCAGCTCACCTATACCGCCAGCGGGGGGCTACGAGACCTACGAGCAGTACTTC.

V is TRBV28 and J is TRBJ2-2; the D is unclear. The CDR3 sequence is 12 residues long. The V end lost 6 bases, the J end lost 3 bases, and 5 bases lay between the germline ends. Germline-derived CDR1 and CDR2 are MDHEN and SYDVKM. The DNA for the CDR3 is TGTGCCAGCAGCCTCGACACCGGGGAGCTGTTTTTT. It specifies CASSLDTGELFF. Variable domain in full (rest from reference TRBV28 and TRBJ2-2): DVKVTQSSRYLVKRTGEKVFLECVQDMDHENMFWYRQDPGLGLRLIYFSYDVKMKEKGDIPEGYSVSREKKERFSLILESASTNQTSMYLCASSLDTGELFFGEGSRLTVL.

The chain has TRBV14 and TRBJ2-2, with 7 bases aligning to TRBD1. The germline gives CDR1 SGHDN, CDR2 FVKESK. The CDR3 totals 15 residues. J was trimmed by 4 bases and V by 6 bases; bases with no gene match: 8. CDR3 protein: CASSPPRGSTGELFF. Written as DNA, the CDR3 is TGTGCCAGCAGTCCACCCAGGGGGAGCACCGGGGAGCTGTTTTTT.

CDR3 DNA: TGTGCCAGCAGTCAAGCTTACGAGCAGTACTTC. Protein sequence: CASSQAYEQYF. The chain joins TRBV6-2 or TRBV6-3 to TRBJ2-7; D is undetermined. Germline-derived CDR1 and CDR2 are MNHEY and SVGEGT. V lost 5 bases and J 4 bases, leaving 6 bases between the germline ends. The CDR3 is 11 amino acids.

The chain links TRBV4-3 to TRBJ2-5; 10 positions match TRBD2. Unmatched junction bases numbered 5, after V lost 2 bases and J lost 5 bases. The CDR3 runs 15 residues. CDR1 is LGHNA and CDR2 is YSLEER in the germline V gene. The CDR3 DNA sequence: TGCGCCAGCAGCCAACAGCGGGGGGGAGGTGAGACCCAGTACTTC. Its protein is CASSQQRGGGETQYF.